Sequencing of this T cell receptor beta chain was carried out in a study of breast tumors, draining lymph nodes, adjacent tissues (dated by TCRdb to about 2016). Broadly, across the study: TCR beta repertoires were compared across tumor, adjacent nontumor tissue and axillary lymph nodes obtained from breast cancer patients. The study was designed to assess the relationships and possible T-cell exchange between tumor, surrounding tissue and draining lymph node repertoires in human breast cancer. Summary of the overall study and its limitations: The conclusion that tumor T cells originate in lymph nodes was framed as consistent with a hypothesis rather than directly demonstrated. The similarity between tumor and nontumor tissue repertoires was significantly greater in luminal-like breast cancer than in basal-like breast cancer. The data were judged consistent with most tumor T cells deriving from the lymph node and then expanding within tumor tissue. Tumor T-cell repertoires showed less diversity than lymph node repertoires and more diversity than nontumor tissue repertoires, and tumor T-cell repertoires showed preferential V and J gene usage.

TCRdb lists the instrument as Illumina HiSeq 2000. Multiplex PCR amplification was used to generate the TCR beta chain libraries. High-throughput sequencing was used to analyze the amplified TCR beta chain products. The raw public reads went through TCRdb reprocessing: fastp at Q25, MiXCR clone calling, in-frame beta chains kept. Every entry covers one CDR3 protein and lists the most common genes and DNA from its rows. For this sample there are about 130,000 distinct CDR3 sequences; around 20% appear just once. The ten most abundant clones make up just over 2.5% of the sample. In the case of this clonotype: Its antigen is currently not known. No clone much larger than this one lies a single base away; base qualities are absent.

There are 17 amino acids in the CDR3, from cysteine to phenylalanine inclusive. Just the 51-base CDR3 DNA is kept, in frame starting at base 1. Trimmed from V: 7 bases; trimmed from J: 6 bases; junction bases lacking a gene match: 18. The axillary draining lymph nodes of breast cancer patients were the source of the lymph node samples. Input material: axillary lymph node tissue. This receptor was identified in a female donor with breast cancer. Some clones in this sample may be carry-over from other donors' samples. The sequence links TRBV12-3 or TRBV12-4 to TRBJ1-5, with 7 junctional bases fitting TRBD1. The encoded CDR3 is CASTRGGNRGVGQPQHF. The DNA sequence is as follows: TGTGCCAGCACCCGAGGGGGTAACAGGGGTGTGGGTCAGCCCCAGCATTTT.